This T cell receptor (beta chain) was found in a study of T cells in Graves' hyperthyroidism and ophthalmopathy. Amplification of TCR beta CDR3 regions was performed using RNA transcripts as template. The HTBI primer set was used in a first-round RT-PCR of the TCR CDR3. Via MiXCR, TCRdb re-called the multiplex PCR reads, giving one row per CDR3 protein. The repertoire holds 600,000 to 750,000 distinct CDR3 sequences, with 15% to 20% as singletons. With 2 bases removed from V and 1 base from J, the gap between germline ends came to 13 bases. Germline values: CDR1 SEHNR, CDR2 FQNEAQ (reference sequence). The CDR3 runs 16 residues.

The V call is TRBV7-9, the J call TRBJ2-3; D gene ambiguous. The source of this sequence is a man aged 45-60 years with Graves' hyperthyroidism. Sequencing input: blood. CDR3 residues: CASSLFSGLRTDTQYF. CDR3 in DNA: TGTGCCAGCAGCTTATTCTCAGGTCTCCGCACAGATACGCAGTATTTT. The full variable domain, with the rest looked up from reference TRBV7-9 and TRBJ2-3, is DTGVSQNPRHKITKRGQNVTFRCDPISEHNRLYWYRQTLGQGPEFLTYFQNEAQLEKSRLLSDRFSAERPKGSFSTLEIQRTEQGDSAMYLCASSLFSGLRTDTQYFGPGTRLTVL.